These T cell receptor beta chains were read from a single sample in a study of response to subunit inactivated influenza vaccine. TCRdb passed the RT-PCR reads through MiXCR, listing each CDR3 protein once. This sample carries about 240,000 distinct CDR3 sequences, 12% of them seen once, and the ten largest clones take under 10%. The starting material was non-naive T cells sorted from PBMCs, obtained about 14 days before vaccination. These TCRs come from a middle-aged man who received an inactivated influenza vaccine. Each CDR3 is given with its conserved first and last residue. The D gene is left open where the match is weak. Clone sizes are given selectively: once, few, many, or a class where the clone is expanded.

abundance	d_gene	v_gene	j_gene	CDR3nt	CDR3aa
few	NA	TRBV12-3/TRBV12-4	TRBJ2-1	TGTGCCAGCAGTTTAAAGGTTGCGGGGAGTGGTGAGCAGTTCTTC	CASSLKVAGSGEQFF
few	NA	TRBV4-1	TRBJ2-2	TGCGCCAGCAGCCAAGATAAGCGACCGAACACCGGGGAGCTGTTTTTT	CASSQDKRPNTGELFF
few	NA	TRBV21-1	TRBJ2-1	TGTGCCAGCAGCAAATCGAGGACTAGCGGGAGGGTTAATGAGCAGTTCTTC	CASSKSRTSGRVNEQFF
NA	TRBD2	TRBV20-1	TRBJ2-7	TGCAGTGCTAGATCTAGGAACTTAGCGGGAGCCTACGAGCAGTACTTC	CSARSRNLAGAYEQYF
many	NA	TRBV10-3	TRBJ1-2	TGTGCCATCAGTGAGTCTCTGGGCCAAAACTATGGCTACACCTTC	CAISESLGQNYGYTF
few	NA	TRBV12-3/TRBV12-4	TRBJ2-7	TGTGCCAGCGGGACTCGTTACGAGCAGTACTTC	CASGTRYEQYF
NA	NA	TRBV20-1	TRBJ2-7	TGCAGTGCTAGACCGGCGGGGACCCACTACGAGCAGTACTTC	CSARPAGTHYEQYF
few	NA	TRBV29-1	TRBJ2-1	TGCAGCGGCAGCAGGGATACCTACAATGAGCAGTTCTTC	CSGSRDTYNEQFF
NA	NA	TRBV4-1	TRBJ2-1	TGCGCCAGCAGCCAAGTCGGCAAGGGAACCTACAATGAGCAGTTCTTC	CASSQVGKGTYNEQFF
NA	NA	TRBV20-1	TRBJ2-3	TGCAGTGCTAGAGATGGGAGCACAGATACGCAGTATTTT	CSARDGSTDTQYF